The 22 T cell receptor beta chains given below trace back to one sample, sequenced in a study of CD8 T cells in Susac syndrome. RNA, at about 0.45 to 1 ug, was reverse transcribed with random hexamers. A single record per CDR3 protein comes from TCRdb applying MiXCR to the immunoSEQ multiplex PCR reads. Counted here are 200,000 to 250,000 distinct CDR3 sequences, roughly 96% occurring once; the ten biggest clones make up 0.075% to 0.095%. The sequenced sample consisted of CD4+ T cells from PBMCs. The origin of the receptors is a human donor with multiple sclerosis.

The chain is built from TRBV29-1 and TRBJ2-7; no firm D call. The CDR3 consists of 12 residues. Trimming pared 6 bases from V and 0 bases from J, leaving 9 bases between. Germline-derived CDR1 and CDR2 are SQVTM and ANQGSEA. The CDR3 is CSVLGHSYEQYF. The CDR3 coding sequence is TGCAGCGTATTGGGTCACTCCTACGAGCAGTACTTC.

This chain connects TRBV6-5 to TRBJ2-7; 9 bases match TRBD1. CDR1 MNHEY and CDR2 SVGAGI come from the germline V gene. This CDR3 has 14 amino acids. V lost 2 bases to trimming and J lost 4 bases; unmatched junction nucleotides: 3. The CDR3 reads CASSYTGGAYEQYF. The CDR3 DNA follows: TGTGCCAGCAGTTACACAGGGGGCGCGTACGAGCAGTACTTC.

The CDR3, as DNA: TGTGCCAGCAGCGACGCGGGACACGATTTCTCTGGGGCCAACGTCCTGACTTTC. Protein: CASSDAGHDFSGANVLTF. This chain joins TRBV6-1 and TRBJ2-6; D possibly matches TRBD1 or TRBD2 (6 bases each). V lost 6 bases, J lost 0 bases, and 18 bases lay in between. CDR1 and CDR2 from the germline V gene are MNHNS and SASEGT. The CDR3 has 18 residues.

The chain couples TRBV27 to TRBJ2-7, with 8 bases lining up with TRBD2. CDR1 and CDR2 from the germline V gene are MNHEY and SMNVEV (reference sequence). The CDR3 is 13 amino acids. J lost 2 bases, V lost 4 bases, and 1 base had no gene match. The CDR3: CASSSGRAYEQYF. The CDR3, as DNA: TGTGCCAGCAGTTCCGGGAGGGCCTACGAGCAGTACTTC.

The rearrangement links TRBV20-1 to TRBJ2-3, with D tentatively TRBD2 (6 bases). This CDR3 has 14 residues. The germline V gene encodes CDR1 DFQATT and CDR2 SNEGSKA (reference sequence). V was shortened by 6 bases and J by 1 base, with 14 bases between the two germline ends. In DNA, the CDR3 is TGCAGTGCGATGACTAGTTCGGGCACAGATACGCAGTATTTT. This translates into CSAMTSSGTDTQYF.

The V and J genes are TRBV15 and TRBJ2-5; 8 bases match TRBD1. V gave up 3 bases and J gave up 1 base; unmatched junction bases: 4. The CDR3 loop spans 15 amino acids. From germline, CDR1 is LNHNV and CDR2 YYDKDF (reference sequence). The CDR3 DNA is TGTGCCACCAGCAGGGTTGGACAGGGCCAAGAGACCCAGTACTTC. This encodes CATSRVGQGQETQYF.

This chain connects TRBV11-2 to TRBJ2-3; D not resolved. The V gene lost 4 bases and the J gene lost 8 bases, with 16 bases spanning the gap. The CDR3 is 14 amino acids. Germline V lookup: CDR1 SGHAT, CDR2 FQNNGV. The DNA of the CDR3 is TGTGCCAGCAGCTATAACCGGCCGTGGGGTACGCAGTATTTT. Its translation is CASSYNRPWGTQYF.

This chain links TRBV5-6 with TRBJ2-7; 7 positions match TRBD2. The trim removed 4 bases at V and 4 bases at J, leaving 5 bases unmatched. Germline-derived CDR1 and CDR2 are SGHDT and YYEEEE. The CDR3 is made up of 13 amino acids. Written as DNA, the CDR3 is TGTGCCAGCAGCCAAGCGGGACCTTACGAGCAGTACTTC. It is translated as CASSQAGPYEQYF.

This clonotype occurred once. The V gene is TRBV12-3 or TRBV12-4, the J gene TRBJ2-3; possible D gene TRBD2, 5 bases. Trimming stripped 8 bases from V and 0 bases from J, with 9 bases between. The CDR3 consists of 13 residues. Here the CDR3 DNA reads TGTGCCAGCCACACGGGGAGCACAGATACGCAGTATTTT. Its translation is CASHTGSTDTQYF.

The chain has TRBV12-3 or TRBV12-4 and TRBJ2-7; 8 nucleotides match TRBD2. The CDR3 extends over 14 amino acids. Unmatched junction bases numbered 7, after V lost 6 bases and J lost 3 bases. The CDR3: CASSSVAGLYEQYF. The CDR3 DNA sequence: TGTGCCAGCAGCTCTGTAGCGGGACTCTACGAGCAGTACTTC.

V gene TRBV6-1 combines with J gene TRBJ2-5; no reliable D call. The CDR3 is 12 amino acids. Germline-derived CDR1 and CDR2 are MNHNS and SASEGT. Trimming pared 3 bases from V and 5 bases from J, leaving 7 bases between. The CDR3 here is CASSDEWETQYF. In nucleotides, the CDR3 is TGTGCCAGCAGTGATGAGTGGGAGACCCAGTACTTC.

The CDR3 nucleotides read TGCAGTGCTAGAGATAGCGCCAAACCACAGACCCCGCGGGTCGCAGATACGCAGTATTTT. Translated, it gives CSARDSAKPQTPRVADTQYF. The rearrangement links TRBV20-1 to TRBJ2-3; perhaps TRBD2 as D (5 bases). This CDR3 region has 20 residues. V lost 0 bases and J 4 bases, leaving 29 bases between the germline ends. Looked up from germline, CDR1 is DFQATT and CDR2 is SNEGSKA (reference sequence).

The chain employs TRBV12-3 or TRBV12-4 and TRBJ2-1; TRBD2 agrees at 13 bases. The CDR3 has 16 residues. V dropped 6 bases and J dropped 6; count of bases not matched to a gene: 8. CDR3 bases: TGTGCCAGCAGCCCTCGGACTAGCGGGGGCCGCAATGAGCAGTTCTTC. Translation gives CASSPRTSGGRNEQFF.

For the CDR3, the DNA is TGTGCCAGCAGTGTACTACTGGGTAGGGAGCAGTACTTC. Its translation: CASSVLLGREQYF. The chain combines TRBV2 with TRBJ2-7; D is unresolved. Looked up from germline, CDR1 is SNHLY and CDR2 is FYNNEI. Between the trimmed V and J ends, which lost 4 bases and 7 bases, there was a span of 14 bases. CDR3 length: 13 amino acids.

V gene TRBV29-1 combines with J gene TRBJ2-5; 12 bases align to TRBD2. The germline V gene has CDR1 SQVTM and CDR2 ANQGSEA. The CDR3 runs 14 residues. V shed 7 bases and J 5 bases; nucleotides not matched to a gene: 8. The CDR3 reads CSASTSGRVETQYF. The DNA for the CDR3 is TGCAGCGCTTCGACTAGCGGGAGAGTCGAGACCCAGTACTTC.

V usage is TRBV6-2 or TRBV6-3 and J usage is TRBJ1-2; D gene unclear. V lost 10 bases and J lost 5, with 8 bases in between. The germline CDR1 and CDR2 sequences are MNHEY and SVGEGT. This CDR3 spans 10 amino acids. Here the CDR3 DNA reads TGTGCCACCAGCGGGTATGGCTACACCTTC. This translates into CATSGYGYTF.

The chain links TRBV12-3 or TRBV12-4 to TRBJ1-1, with D unclear. The V end was cut by 2 bases, the J end by 5 bases, with 9 bases between. CDR3 size: 13 residues. The CDR3 DNA follows: TGTGCCAGCAGTTTAACGGGTGCGACTGAAGCTTTCTTT. Its translation is CASSLTGATEAFF.

V is TRBV19 and J is TRBJ2-1; 9 positions agree with TRBD2. Unmatched junction bases numbered 10, after V lost 5 bases and J lost 5 bases. This CDR3 is 16 amino acids long. Germline V gives CDR1 LNHDA, CDR2 SQIVND (reference sequence). The CDR3 reads CASSVLAGTGNNEQFF. In DNA form, the CDR3 reads TGTGCCAGTAGTGTCCTAGCGGGGACGGGGAACAATGAGCAGTTCTTC.

The V and J genes are TRBV7-9 and TRBJ2-7; D is perhaps TRBD1 (5 bases). V lost 5 bases and J lost 2, with 13 bases in between. Germline loops: CDR1 SEHNR, CDR2 FQNEAQ (reference sequence). This CDR3 comprises 14 residues. CDR3 in amino acids: CASSRGRAPYEQYF. The CDR3 nucleotides read TGTGCCAGCAGCCGTGGCAGGGCCCCCTACGAGCAGTACTTC.

The rearrangement links TRBV2 to TRBJ1-5; D call uncertain. With 3 bases removed from V and 5 bases from J, the gap between germline ends came to 11 bases. The CDR3 length is 14 residues. Germline CDR1 reads SNHLY; CDR2 reads FYNNEI. CDR3 DNA: TGTGCCAGCAGTGATCGGACGGAGGATCAGCCCCAGCATTTT. It codes for CASSDRTEDQPQHF. The full variable domain, in which reference TRBV2 and TRBJ1-5 provide the parts outside the CDR3, is EPEVTQTPSHQVTQMGQEVILRCVPISNHLYFYWYRQILGQKVEFLVSFYNNEISEKSEIFDDQFSVERPDGSNFTLKIRSTKLEDSAMYFCASSDRTEDQPQHFGDGTRLSIL.

The genes are TRBV29-1 and TRBJ2-5; 13 bases map to TRBD2. Germline V gene data show CDR1 as SQVTM and CDR2 as ANQGSEA. After removal of 6 bases from V and 3 bases from J, the junction contained 4 bases not matched to a gene. The CDR3 has 14 residues. CDR3: CSVDGTSGKETQYF. The CDR3 DNA sequence: TGCAGCGTGGACGGGACTAGCGGGAAAGAGACCCAGTACTTC.

This clonotype was recorded only once. The V call is TRBV29-1, the J call TRBJ1-2; weak D call: TRBD1 (5 bases). This CDR3 contains 15 residues. Germline V gives CDR1 SQVTM, CDR2 ANQGSEA. V dropped 6 bases and J dropped 8 bases, with 25 bases sitting between them. The CDR3 region has the DNA TGCAGCGTCGGACATCGGGGCAGAGACTTGGGCGGCTACACCTTC. This encodes CSVGHRGRDLGGYTF.